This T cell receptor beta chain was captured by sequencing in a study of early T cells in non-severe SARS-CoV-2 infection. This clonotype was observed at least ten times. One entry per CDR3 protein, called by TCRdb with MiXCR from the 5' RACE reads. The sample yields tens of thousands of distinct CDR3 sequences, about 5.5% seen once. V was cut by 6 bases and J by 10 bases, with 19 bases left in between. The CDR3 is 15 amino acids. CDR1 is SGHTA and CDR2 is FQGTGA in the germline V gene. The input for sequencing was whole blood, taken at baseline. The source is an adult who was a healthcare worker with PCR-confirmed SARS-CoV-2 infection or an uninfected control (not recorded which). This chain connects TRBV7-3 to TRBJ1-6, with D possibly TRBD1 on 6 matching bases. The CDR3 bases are TGTGCCAGCAGTTTCGGACCAGGGGTAGGGTCACCCCTCCACTTT. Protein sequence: CASSFGPGVGSPLHF.